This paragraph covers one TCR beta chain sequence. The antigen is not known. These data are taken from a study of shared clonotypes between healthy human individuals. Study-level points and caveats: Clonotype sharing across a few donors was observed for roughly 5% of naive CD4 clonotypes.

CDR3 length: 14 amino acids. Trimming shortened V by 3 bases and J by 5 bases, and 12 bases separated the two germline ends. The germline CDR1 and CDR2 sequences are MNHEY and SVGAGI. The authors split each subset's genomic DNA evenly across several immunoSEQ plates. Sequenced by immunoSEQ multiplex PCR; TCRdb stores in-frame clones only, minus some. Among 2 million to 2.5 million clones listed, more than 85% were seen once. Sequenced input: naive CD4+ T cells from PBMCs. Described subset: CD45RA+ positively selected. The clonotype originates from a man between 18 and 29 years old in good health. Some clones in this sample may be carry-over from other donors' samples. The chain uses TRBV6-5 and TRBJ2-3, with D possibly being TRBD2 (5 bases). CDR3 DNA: TGTGCCAGCAGTTATCTAGCCGTAGAAGATACGCAGTATTTT. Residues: CASSYLAVEDTQYF.